The present entry profiles one T cell receptor (delta chain) with its context. The table lists this clone with a few counts. What antigen it recognizes has not been identified. No clone much larger than this one lies a single base away; base qualities are absent. RNA was extracted with the RNeasy mini kit and reverse transcribed using Superscript III. Multiplex PCR was used to generate CDR3 amplicons, with pooled V-gene forward primers and a constant-region reverse primer carrying Illumina adaptor overhangs. After gel purification, the amplicons were indexed with Nextera index primers over approximately 8 extra PCR cycles and then purified using AMPure XP beads. The libraries were sequenced on an Illumina MiSeq using paired-end 250 bp reads, dual indexing and a 20% PhiX spike-in. From the authors' description of their analysis: Read quality was checked with FastQC, and TRG read pairs were merged using ea-utils fastq-join. IMGT/HighV-QUEST was used to annotate sequences, retaining only productive sequences with an unambiguous V-gene assignment, and each clonotype was defined by an identical CDR3 sequence. For downstream analysis, the tools were VDJtools 1.1.1, tcR 2.2.3, Treemap and vegan Shannon diversity in R 3.4.4. The public reads were reprocessed by TCRdb using CATT, and rows of matching DNA were later combined. The V and J calls come from TCRdb's annotation, not from the publication. This sample gives roughly 55,000 delta-chain clones in total; 15% to 20% of them show up just once. 0.5% of the sample is taken by the ten largest.

This entry belongs to a study of Vδ1+ human thymocytes (dated by TCRdb to about 2018). Looking at the study overall: As a data resource, the study described the mRNA-level TRG and TRD CDR3 repertoires found in highly purified Vdelta1+ thymocytes taken from young children. Earlier work had validated the multiplex-based CDR3 amplicon strategy against 5'RACE-based methods for generating CDR3 amplicons. Broader findings and caveats from the paper: Numerous TRG clonotypes were shared among donors (up to about 6.9x10^3), while TRD repertoires were essentially private (a maximum of roughly 100 shared). Unlike the oligoclonal repertoires in peripheral blood, the thymic TRG and TRD repertoires appeared highly polyclonal, with Gaussian CDR3 length distributions. Because unexpected Vdelta2 sequences could lead to misinterpretation of bulk repertoire data, the authors recommended using highly purified populations and validating at the single-cell level. Roughly 22% of thymic TRD sequences were found to be Vdelta2 (and few were Vdelta3) despite high sort purity, in contrast to peripheral blood Vdelta1+ controls. Because no clustering by age or sex was observed, donors were not stratified by these variables in the analyses.

From the germline V gene, CDR1 is TSWWSYY and CDR2 is QGS. The CDR3 spans 25 residues, from the cysteine through the phenylalanine. Here the CDR3 DNA is all that survives: 75 bases in frame from base 1. Germline trimming amounts to 2 bases on V and 1 base on J, with 29 as the count of junction bases outside the gene matches. Thymic samples were depleted of alphabeta T cells, then CD3+ TCRVdelta1+ TCRVdelta2- thymocytes were FACS-sorted. The purity of the sorted Vdelta1+ thymocytes fell between roughly 97% and 99.6%. The thymic specimens were obtained from about eight paediatric patients who were undergoing corrective cardiac surgery and ranged in age from about 5 days to 16 months. Thymic tissue was dispersed, and mononuclear cells were isolated on a Histopaque-1077 density gradient. The staining antibodies were anti-TCRVdelta1 clone TS8.2, anti-TCRVdelta2 clone B6, anti-CD3 clone HIT3a and anti-TCRalphabeta clone IP26.

This sequence was found in a boy in the first two years of life who had congenital heart surgery. The V and J genes are TRDV1 and TRDJ1, with 12 central nucleotides matching TRDD3. Sequenced material: Vdelta1+ gamma-delta thymocytes from the thymus. The cell subset or site label for this specimen denotes: FACS-sorted CD3+ TCRalphabeta- TCRVdelta1+ TCRVdelta2- thymocytes. In nucleotides, the sequence is TGTGCTCTTGGGGAAGATCACCTGGCCCTTCCTACGGATTCTGGGGGATACGCGTCCACCGATAAACTCATCTTT. This encodes CALGEDHLALPTDSGGYASTDKLIF.